The clone carrying this T cell receptor (beta chain) was detected a few times. This specimen comes from a study of blood T cells in healthy people across ages. Alongside a J-beta primer mix, a sample-barcoded 5' primer served in a second PCR lasting 7 to 11 cycles. MiXCR was run by TCRdb on the 5' RACE reads, yielding one entry per CDR3 protein. The sample lists 600,000 to 900,000 distinct CDR3 sequences, roughly 25% seen once, with 3% in the top ten. This CDR3 has 14 residues. CDR1 and CDR2 (germline): WSHSY, SAAADI. Losses at the gene ends were 5 bases for V and 5 bases for J; bases not matched to a gene: 8. These records were also assigned to another study, of T cells of mothers and their children.

Source material: blood. The genes are TRBV10-2 and TRBJ1-2, with 7 bases aligning to TRBD1. This receptor was taken from a boy aged 10-17 years in good health. The CDR3 reads CASSPLTGDYGYTF. Here the CDR3 DNA reads TGCGCCAGCAGTCCTCTTACAGGGGATTATGGCTACACCTTC.